This T cell receptor beta chain originates from a study of blood T cell repertoires in COVID-19. About the study: Acute-phase and convalescent COVID-19 samples originated in the United States, Italy and Spain. The analysed material was cDNA or gDNA that came from T cells, B-cell-depleted T cells, or PBMCs.

Original processing notes: The assay estimated nucleated cells by amplifying reference gene primers. Generated by immunoSEQ multiplex PCR, the TCRdb table keeps only in-frame clones and is missing some. D and trimming come from the DNA, and the V and J calls and clone size come from that table. The sample lists roughly 93,000 clones, over 70% occurring once. Trimming pared 6 bases from V and 11 bases from J, leaving 20 bases between. The CDR3 consists of 13 residues. Germline CDR1 is MDHEN and CDR2 is SYDVKM. This clone appeared a few times. Sequencing used peripheral blood. This chain uses TRBV28 with TRBJ2-7; the D gene is possibly TRBD2 (5 bases). The clonotype was recovered from an elderly woman with acute or convalescent COVID-19. This CDR3 is CASSLNGGSREYV. As DNA, the CDR3 is TGTGCCAGCAGCTTAAACGGAGGTTCAAGGGAGTACGTC.